These T cell receptor beta chains were read from a single sample in a study of a mutant IDH1 vaccine in newly diagnosed glioma. These receptors' targets are unknown. Profiled with immunoSEQ multiplex PCR; TCRdb holds only in-frame clones, not every one. The repertoire holds about 65,000 clones, with about 85% as singletons. This sample comprised PBMCs, obtained from a glioma patient whose treatment included an IDH1 peptide vaccine. The receptors stem from a man younger than 40 with glioma. CDR3s include the opening cysteine and the closing phenylalanine or tryptophan. A D gene is named only where the DNA matches it firmly. Size tells how often a clone was seen (once, few, many) or the class of an expanded clone, and some rows leave it out.

17	NA	TRBD2	TRBV5-4	TRBJ2-1	CASSSPLAGASYNEQFF	TGTGCCAGCAGCTCGCCACTAGCGGGGGCCTCCTACAATGAGCAGTTCTTC
18	NA	TRBD2	TRBV4-1	TRBJ2-2	CASSLRVEAGGPPGELFF	TGCGCCAGCAGCCTGAGGGTGGAAGCGGGGGGGCCTCCCGGGGAGCTGTTTTTT
15	NA	TRBD1	TRBV30	TRBJ1-5	CAWSATGAGNQPQHF	TGTGCCTGGAGTGCGACAGGGGCAGGCAATCAGCCCCAGCATTTT
15	NA	NA	TRBV6-1	TRBJ2-7	CASNLGGGAVYEQYF	TGTGCCAGCAACCTAGGGGGCGGGGCGGTCTACGAGCAGTACTTC
14	NA	NA	TRBV5-4	TRBJ1-2	CASSSASSSYGYTF	TGTGCCAGCAGCTCCGCCAGCAGTTCCTATGGCTACACCTTC
15	NA	NA	TRBV27	TRBJ2-7	CASSPGLGFGYEQYF	TGTGCCAGCAGTCCGGGACTGGGGTTCGGGTACGAGCAGTACTTC
12	NA	NA	TRBV7-6	TRBJ2-5	CASSSVEQTQYF	TGTGCCAGCAGCTCGGTCGAGCAGACCCAGTACTTC
14	NA	TRBD1	TRBV28	TRBJ2-7	CASSLVSGGSEQYF	TGTGCCAGCAGTTTAGTGTCAGGGGGTAGCGAGCAGTACTTC
15	medium-sized	NA	TRBV28	TRBJ1-2	CASSSSTTPNYGYTF	TGTGCCAGCAGTTCCTCCACTACACCTAACTATGGCTACACCTTC
14	NA	NA	TRBV6-6	TRBJ1-5	CASTGQNSNQPQHF	TGTGCCAGCACCGGACAGAATAGCAATCAGCCCCAGCATTTT
13	NA	NA	TRBV21-1	TRBJ2-7	CASSKWEIYEQYF	TGTGCCAGCAGCAAATGGGAAATCTACGAGCAGTACTTC
15	NA	NA	TRBV25-1	TRBJ2-4	CASSDAGHRGNIQYF	TGTGCCAGCAGTGATGCGGGGCATAGGGGAAACATTCAGTACTTC
15	NA	TRBD2	TRBV27	TRBJ2-1	CASSLSIAGYNEQFF	TGTGCCAGCAGTTTATCAATAGCGGGGTACAATGAGCAGTTCTTC
16	NA	NA	TRBV6-1	TRBJ1-1	CASSERAGPMNTEAFF	TGTGCCAGCAGTGAAAGGGCAGGGCCAATGAACACTGAAGCTTTCTTT
14	NA	TRBD1	TRBV4-1	TRBJ2-7	CASSQRQGAYEQYF	TGCGCCAGCAGCCAGAGACAGGGGGCCTACGAGCAGTACTTC
14	once	NA	TRBV18	TRBJ2-7	CASSPPAGNYEQYF	TGTGCCAGCTCACCACCGGCAGGGAACTACGAGCAGTACTTC
15	few	NA	TRBV10-1	TRBJ1-4	CASSESDGPIEKLFF	TGCGCCAGCAGTGAATCGGACGGGCCTATTGAAAAACTGTTTTTT
11	NA	NA	TRBV5-1	TRBJ2-1	CASGEGNEQFF	TGCGCCAGCGGAGAAGGGAATGAGCAGTTCTTC
16	NA	TRBD2	TRBV5-1	TRBJ2-3	CASSFTSGGPPDTQYF	TGCGCCAGCAGCTTTACTAGCGGGGGGCCACCAGATACGCAGTATTTT
16	NA	NA	TRBV9	TRBJ2-3	CASSVEPTGDTDTQYF	TGTGCCAGCAGCGTAGAACCCACGGGGGACACAGATACGCAGTATTTT
15	NA	NA	TRBV10-1	TRBJ1-1	CASSGHGMVGTEAFF	TGCGCCAGCTCCGGACACGGAATGGTTGGGACTGAAGCTTTCTTT
14	NA	NA	TRBV6-5	TRBJ1-2	CASSYSDTDYGYTF	TGTGCCAGCAGTTACTCGGACACTGACTATGGCTACACCTTC
13	NA	NA	TRBV27	TRBJ1-6	CASRERGHSPLHF	TGTGCCAGCCGAGAAAGAGGCCATTCACCCCTCCACTTT
16	NA	TRBD1	TRBV6-5	TRBJ2-1	CASSYIDRGFGNEQFF	TGTGCCAGCAGTTACATAGACAGGGGGTTCGGGAATGAGCAGTTCTTC
15	NA	TRBD2	TRBV9	TRBJ2-1	CASSTLAGGHNEQFF	TGTGCCAGCAGCACCCTAGCGGGGGGACACAATGAGCAGTTCTTC